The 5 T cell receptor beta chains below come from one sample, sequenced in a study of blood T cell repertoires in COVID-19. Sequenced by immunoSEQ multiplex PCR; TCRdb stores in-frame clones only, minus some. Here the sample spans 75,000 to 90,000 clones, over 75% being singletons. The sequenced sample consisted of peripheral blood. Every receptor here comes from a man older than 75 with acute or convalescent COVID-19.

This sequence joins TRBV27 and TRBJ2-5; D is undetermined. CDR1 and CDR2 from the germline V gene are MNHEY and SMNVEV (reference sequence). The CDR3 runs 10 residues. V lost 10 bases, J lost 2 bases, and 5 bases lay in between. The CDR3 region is CATPQETQYF. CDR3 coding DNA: TGTGCCACCCCACAAGAGACCCAGTACTTC.

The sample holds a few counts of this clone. CDR3 loop: CATQVHTGELFF. For the CDR3, the DNA is TGTGCCACCCAGGTTCACACCGGGGAGCTGTTTTTT. This chain uses TRBV19 with TRBJ2-2; no firm D call. The germline CDR1 and CDR2 sequences are LNHDA and SQIVND (reference sequence). The CDR3 extends over 12 amino acids. Trimming cost V 10 bases and J 3 bases, with 9 bases left between them.

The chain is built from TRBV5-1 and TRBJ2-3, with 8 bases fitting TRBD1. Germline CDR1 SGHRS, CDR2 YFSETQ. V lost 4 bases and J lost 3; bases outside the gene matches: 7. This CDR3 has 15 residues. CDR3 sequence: CASSQGAMGTDTQYF. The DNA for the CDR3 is TGCGCCAGCAGCCAGGGGGCGATGGGGACAGATACGCAGTATTTT.

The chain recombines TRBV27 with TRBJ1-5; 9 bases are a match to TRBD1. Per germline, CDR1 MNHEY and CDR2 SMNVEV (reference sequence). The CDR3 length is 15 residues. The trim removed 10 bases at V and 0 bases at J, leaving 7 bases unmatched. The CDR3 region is CATSTGGLSNQPQHF. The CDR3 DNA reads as TGTGCCACCAGCACAGGGGGCCTTAGCAATCAGCCCCAGCATTTT.

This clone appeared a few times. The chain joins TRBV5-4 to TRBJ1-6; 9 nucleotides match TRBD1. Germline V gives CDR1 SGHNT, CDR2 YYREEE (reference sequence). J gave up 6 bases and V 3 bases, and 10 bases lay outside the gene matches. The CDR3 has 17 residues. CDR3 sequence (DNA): TGTGCCAGCAGCTCTTCCCGGGACAGGGTCCCTAATTCACCCCTCCACTTT. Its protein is CASSSSRDRVPNSPLHF.